The following is a T cell receptor beta chain sequence with its context. This specimen belongs to a study of shared clonotypes between healthy human individuals. An even split of each subset's genomic DNA across several immunoSEQ plates was performed. The data were produced by immunoSEQ multiplex PCR, yet TCRdb's version contains in-frame clones alone and is incomplete. The profile shows some 580,000 clones, less than 98% of them singletons. The sample taken for sequencing was naive CD4+ T cells sorted from blood. Documented subset: CD45RA+ positively selected. The sequence derives from a woman aged 25 to 39 in good health.

The CDR3 nucleotides are TGTGCCAGCAGTTTGGCCTGGAAAGGCGAGCAGTACTTC. It yields the protein CASSLAWKGEQYF. This chain connects TRBV28 to TRBJ2-5; no clear D gene. The J call may not be correct, given that the DNA end is closer to TRBJ2-7. Germline CDR1 reads MDHEN; CDR2 reads SYDVKM. The CDR3 has 13 amino acids.